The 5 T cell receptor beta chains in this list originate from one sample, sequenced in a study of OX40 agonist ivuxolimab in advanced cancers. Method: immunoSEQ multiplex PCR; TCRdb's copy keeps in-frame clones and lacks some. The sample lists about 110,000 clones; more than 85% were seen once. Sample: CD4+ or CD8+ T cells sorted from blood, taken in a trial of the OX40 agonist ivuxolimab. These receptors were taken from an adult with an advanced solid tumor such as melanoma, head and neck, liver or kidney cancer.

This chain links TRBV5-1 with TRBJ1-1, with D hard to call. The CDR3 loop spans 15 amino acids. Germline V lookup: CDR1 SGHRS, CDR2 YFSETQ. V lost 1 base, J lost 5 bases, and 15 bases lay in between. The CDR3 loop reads CASSLKGLGWTEAFF. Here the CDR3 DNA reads TGCGCCAGCAGCTTGAAAGGACTAGGATGGACTGAAGCTTTCTTT.

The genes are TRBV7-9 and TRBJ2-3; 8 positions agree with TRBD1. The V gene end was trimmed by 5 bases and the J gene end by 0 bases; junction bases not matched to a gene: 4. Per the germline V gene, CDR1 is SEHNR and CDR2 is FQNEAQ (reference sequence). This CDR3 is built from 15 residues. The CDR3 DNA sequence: TGTGCCAGCAGCCCCGGGACAGGAAGCACAGATACGCAGTATTTT. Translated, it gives CASSPGTGSTDTQYF.

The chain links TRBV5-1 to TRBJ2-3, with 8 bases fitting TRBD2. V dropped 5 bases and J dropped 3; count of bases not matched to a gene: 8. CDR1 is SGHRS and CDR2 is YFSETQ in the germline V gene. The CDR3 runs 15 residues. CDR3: CASSPGTSVTDTQYF. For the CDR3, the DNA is TGCGCCAGCAGTCCCGGGACTAGTGTGACAGATACGCAGTATTTT.

The CDR3 coding sequence is TGTGCCAGCCGCCCGGCAGGGGCCTCGAACACCGGGGAGCTGTTTTTT. Translating it yields CASRPAGASNTGELFF. The chain combines TRBV5-5 with TRBJ2-2; D is perhaps TRBD1 (6 bases). Germline V CDR1 and CDR2: SGHKS, YYEKEE (reference sequence). CDR3 size: 16 residues. V was trimmed by 7 bases and J by 0 bases, leaving 16 bases between them.

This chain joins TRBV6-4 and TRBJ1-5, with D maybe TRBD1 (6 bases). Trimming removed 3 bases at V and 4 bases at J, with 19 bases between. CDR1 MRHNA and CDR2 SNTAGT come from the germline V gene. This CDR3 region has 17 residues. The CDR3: CASSEADRPTDNQPQHF. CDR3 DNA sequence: TGTGCCAGCAGTGAAGCTGACAGGCCCACAGATAATCAGCCCCAGCATTTT.